Each of the 31 T cell receptor beta chains below was sequenced from the same sample in a study of T-cell reconstitution after alpha-beta-depleted transplantation in children. During its preparation, the TCRbeta library received unique molecular identifiers. Via MiXCR, TCRdb re-called the PCR reads, giving one row per CDR3 protein. Altogether about 500,000 distinct CDR3 sequences are present, 32% being singletons, with the ten largest covering 2.4%. Sequencing used PBMCs from the stem cell graft donor, obtained from the stem cell graft. The receptors come from a human donor who donated a stem cell graft to a child with aplastic anemia.

This clonotype was counted between two and nine times. The rearrangement uses TRBV2 and TRBJ2-2; TRBD2 matches at 11 bases. Germline V gene sequence: CDR1 SNHLY, CDR2 FYNNEI. This CDR3 spans 19 amino acids. With 5 bases clipped from V and 0 bases from J, the junction kept 11 bases outside the gene matches. The CDR3 loop is CASSPPRLAGFANTGELFF. The CDR3 nucleotides are TGTGCCAGCAGTCCCCCTAGACTAGCGGGATTCGCGAACACCGGGGAGCTGTTTTTT.

The chain employs TRBV7-2 and TRBJ2-5; 7 bases map to TRBD2. V was clipped by 5 bases and J by 5 bases; unmatched bases: 11. Germline V CDR1 and CDR2: SGHTA, FQGNSA. This CDR3 spans 15 amino acids. CDR3 region: CASSLNDGGSETQYF. CDR3 DNA sequence: TGTGCCAGCAGCCTCAATGATGGCGGGAGTGAGACCCAGTACTTC.

V is TRBV28 and J is TRBJ2-1; D perhaps matches TRBD2 (7 bases). Germline V CDR1 and CDR2: MDHEN, SYDVKM. Trimming removed 6 bases from V and 3 bases from J, with 12 bases in between. CDR3 length equals 14 residues. The CDR3 reads CASRQGGGYNEQFF. For the CDR3, the DNA is TGTGCCAGCAGACAGGGAGGGGGCTACAATGAGCAGTTCTTC.

V gene TRBV5-1 combines with J gene TRBJ2-7; D is ambiguous. Germline V gives CDR1 SGHRS, CDR2 YFSETQ. The CDR3 is made up of 13 amino acids. V was trimmed by 0 bases and J by 5 bases, leaving 9 bases between them. The CDR3: CASSLESGHEQYF. The CDR3 DNA reads as TGCGCCAGCAGCTTGGAATCGGGTCACGAGCAGTACTTC.

The rearrangement uses TRBV20-1 and TRBJ1-5; 7 bases match TRBD1. Per the germline V gene, CDR1 is DFQATT and CDR2 is SNEGSKA (reference sequence). The V and J ends lost 5 bases and 4 bases, in that order; junction bases with no gene match: 11. This CDR3 spans 15 amino acids. The CDR3: CSAGRRGTANQPQHF. CDR3 in DNA: TGCAGTGCTGGAAGGAGGGGGACAGCTAATCAGCCCCAGCATTTT.

V and J are TRBV4-3 and TRBJ1-2; TRBD1 matches at 8 bases. Looked up from germline, CDR1 is LGHNA and CDR2 is YSLEER. The CDR3 spans 14 residues. Losses at the gene ends were 4 bases for V and 6 bases for J; bases not matched to a gene: 7. The CDR3 DNA is TGCGCCAGCAGCCCCAGCCCAGGGGGCGATGGCTACACCTTC. This encodes CASSPSPGGDGYTF.

This rearrangement joins TRBV19 to TRBJ2-3, with D maybe TRBD1 (8 bases). The CDR3 extends over 15 amino acids. In germline, CDR1 is LNHDA, CDR2 SQIVND (reference sequence). V shed 5 bases and J shed 3 bases, with 15 bases lying between them. This CDR3 is CASSWTGRETDTQYF. The CDR3 coding sequence is TGTGCCAGTAGTTGGACAGGGAGGGAAACAGATACGCAGTATTTT.

The genes are TRBV19 and TRBJ2-7, with D perhaps TRBD1 or TRBD2 (5 bases each). Deletions cut 5 bases from V and 6 bases from J, with 11 bases between. Germline V gene sequence: CDR1 LNHDA, CDR2 SQIVND (reference sequence). CDR3 length: 12 residues. DNA of the CDR3: TGTGCCAGTAGTCCCCGTGGGACCGAGCAGTACTTC. Residues: CASSPRGTEQYF.

The gene calls are TRBV7-3 and TRBJ2-1; D gene uncertain. Germline-derived CDR1 and CDR2 are SGHTA and FQGTGA. The CDR3 consists of 14 residues. The V end was cut by 5 bases, the J end by 6 bases, with 14 bases between. The CDR3 DNA sequence: TGTGCCAGCAGCCCCGGGTCGGTAGGCAATGAGCAGTTCTTC. Protein: CASSPGSVGNEQFF.

A few counts support this clonotype. The chain combines TRBV7-2 with TRBJ2-7; D is perhaps TRBD1 (7 bases). This CDR3 spans 13 amino acids. Deletions cut 5 bases from V and 3 bases from J, with 11 bases between. Germline CDR1 SGHTA, CDR2 FQGNSA. The CDR3 region has the DNA TGTGCCAGCAGCCCCCAGGGGGGCTACGAGCAGTACTTC. It yields the protein CASSPQGGYEQYF.

This clonotype has more than one count but fewer than ten. In nucleotides, the CDR3 is TGTGCCAGCCTTCCTGTGGGAGGGTTAACCTACGAGCAGTACTTC. Translating it yields CASLPVGGLTYEQYF. The genes are TRBV27 and TRBJ2-7, with 7 bases aligning to TRBD2. CDR3 length: 15 amino acids. V was clipped by 8 bases and J by 2 bases; unmatched bases: 12. CDR1 is MNHEY and CDR2 is SMNVEV in the germline V gene (reference sequence).

Written as DNA, the CDR3 is TGCAGTGCTAGAGATGGCAGGGGGCATCAGCCCCAGCATTTT. Its translation is CSARDGRGHQPQHF. The rearrangement links TRBV20-1 to TRBJ1-5; TRBD1 matches at 8 bases. The CDR3 sequence is 14 residues long. V was pared by 0 bases and J by 5 bases, with 3 bases of the junction left unmatched. CDR1 and CDR2 (germline): DFQATT, SNEGSKA (reference sequence).

This clonotype was observed a few times. The chain uses TRBV7-2 and TRBJ2-3; D uncertain. The V end was cut by 4 bases, the J end by 1 base, with 6 bases between. Germline CDR1 is SGHTA and CDR2 is FQGNSA. The CDR3 is made up of 13 amino acids. CDR3 bases: TGTGCCAGCAGCTCACTGGGCACAGATACGCAGTATTTT. Protein product: CASSSLGTDTQYF.

This clonotype was counted ten times or more. The J gene is TRBJ2-2, the V gene TRBV15; D not certain. The CDR3 is 14 amino acids. Germline CDR1 reads LNHNV; CDR2 reads YYDKDF (reference sequence). V lost 1 base and J lost 5, with 8 bases in between. The CDR3 region has the DNA TGTGCCACCAGCAGAGGCCCGGAGACCGGGGAGCTGTTTTTT. It translates to CATSRGPETGELFF.

The V call is TRBV4-2, the J call TRBJ2-5; D tentatively fits TRBD1 or TRBD2 (6 bases each). This CDR3 has 14 amino acids. Germline values: CDR1 LGHNA, CDR2 YNFKEQ. The ends were cut back, 1 base at V and 4 bases at J, with 10 bases in the middle. CDR3 bases: TGTGCCAGCAGCCAAGTAGGAGGGGGAGAGACCCAGTACTTC. This codes for CASSQVGGGETQYF.

This clonotype has a handful of counts. V gene TRBV25-1 combines with J gene TRBJ1-5; the D gene is possibly TRBD1 (5 bases). Deletions cut 1 base from V and 7 bases from J, with 11 bases between. Germline V lookup: CDR1 MGHDK, CDR2 SYGVNS. The CDR3 runs 14 residues. The CDR3 is CASSELGSGQPQHF. The DNA of the CDR3 is TGTGCCAGCAGTGAATTGGGCTCAGGGCAGCCCCAGCATTTT.

This clonotype was seen only a few times. The chain joins TRBV12-3 or TRBV12-4 to TRBJ2-7; 14 nucleotides align to TRBD2. V shed 6 bases and J 7 bases; nucleotides not matched to a gene: 20. This CDR3 comprises 19 residues. The CDR3 spells CASSQGGSPGLAGDVEQYV. The CDR3 DNA reads as TGTGCCAGCAGCCAAGGGGGCAGTCCGGGACTAGCGGGAGATGTAGAGCAGTACGTC.

In this sample, this clonotype turned up a few times. The CDR3 bases are TGTGCCAGCAGTGAAGCCAGGGGGCTTCAGCCCCAGCATTTT. Protein product: CASSEARGLQPQHF. The chain employs TRBV2 and TRBJ1-5; 8 bases are shared with TRBD1. J was trimmed by 6 bases and V by 0 bases; bases with no gene match: 1. CDR3 length equals 14 residues. Germline values: CDR1 SNHLY, CDR2 FYNNEI.

J is TRBJ2-3 and V is TRBV7-2, with TRBD1 matching over 8 bases. Germline CDR1 SGHTA, CDR2 FQGNSA. The CDR3 covers 15 residues. Trimming at V came to 1 base and at J to 5 bases, leaving 5 bases not matched to a gene. CDR3 in DNA: TGTGCCAGCAGCTTAGTGCAGGGGGCTAGAGATACGCAGTATTTT. It codes for CASSLVQGARDTQYF.

The chain combines TRBV7-9 with TRBJ1-4; D is unclear. V gave up 2 bases and J gave up 8 bases, with 6 bases separating them. Germline V gene lookup returns CDR1 SEHNR and CDR2 FQNEAQ (reference sequence). CDR3 length equals 12 residues. The chain's CDR3 is CASSLRFEKLFF. DNA of the CDR3: TGTGCCAGCAGCTTAAGGTTCGAAAAACTGTTTTTT.

This rearrangement joins TRBV18 to TRBJ1-5; no reliable D call. V was clipped by 5 bases and J by 6 bases, with 17 bases between them. The CDR3 contains 15 residues. CDR1 and CDR2 from the germline V gene are KGHSH and LQKENI. CDR3 residues: CASSFDGYGRQPQHF. In nucleotides, the CDR3 is TGTGCCAGCTCATTCGACGGGTATGGGCGTCAGCCCCAGCATTTT.

The chain has TRBV5-1 and TRBJ1-2, with D tentatively TRBD1 (6 bases). The CDR3 spans 15 residues. Trimming pared 1 base from V and 8 bases from J, leaving 18 bases between. CDR1 and CDR2 from the germline V gene are SGHRS and YFSETQ. This CDR3 reads CASSLRGVSFPGYTF. In DNA, the CDR3 is TGCGCCAGCAGCTTGAGGGGGGTTTCCTTCCCGGGCTACACCTTC.

This chain uses TRBV18 with TRBJ2-1, with 13 bases aligning to TRBD2. The V segment lost 3 bases and the J segment 7 bases; nucleotides outside the gene matches: 3. Germline lookup yields CDR1 KGHSH and CDR2 LQKENI. The CDR3 length is 15 residues. The CDR3 is CASSPGTSGKNEQFF. DNA for the CDR3: TGTGCCAGCTCACCCGGGACTAGCGGGAAAAATGAGCAGTTCTTC.

J is TRBJ1-4 and V is TRBV19; the D gene is possibly TRBD1 (5 bases). The CDR3 loop spans 16 amino acids. The ends were cut back, 6 bases at V and 8 bases at J, with 22 bases in the middle. Germline loops: CDR1 LNHDA, CDR2 SQIVND (reference sequence). CDR3 DNA: TGTGCCAGTAGCTACTTGGGGGGGTCTGATAGGGAAAAACTGTTTTTT. Protein: CASSYLGGSDREKLFF.

This clonotype has only a few counts. This chain uses TRBV28 with TRBJ1-2; possible D gene TRBD1, 5 bases. The CDR3 sequence is 13 residues long. The V and J ends lost 3 bases and 5 bases respectively, with 10 bases between them. From germline, CDR1 is MDHEN and CDR2 SYDVKM. CDR3 sequence (DNA): TGTGCCAGCAGTTTTGGGGGGGGTTATGGCTACACCTTC. This translates into CASSFGGGYGYTF.

The V call is TRBV28, the J call TRBJ2-7; D call uncertain. Germline loops: CDR1 MDHEN, CDR2 SYDVKM. This CDR3 contains 14 residues. V dropped 6 bases and J dropped 0 bases, with 12 bases sitting between them. The DNA of the CDR3 is TGTGCCAGCAGCCCCATCCTTCTCTCCTACGAGCAGTACTTC. It yields the protein CASSPILLSYEQYF.

The V and J genes are TRBV28 and TRBJ2-3, with D unresolved. Germline V gene lookup returns CDR1 MDHEN and CDR2 SYDVKM. The CDR3 has 13 amino acids. Trimming stripped 3 bases from V and 2 bases from J, with 6 bases between. The CDR3 protein is CASSFPVTDTQYF. CDR3 DNA sequence: TGTGCCAGCAGTTTTCCGGTCACAGATACGCAGTATTTT. Based on the CDR3 plus reference TRBV28 and TRBJ2-3, the full variable domain is DVKVTQSSRYLVKRTGEKVFLECVQDMDHENMFWYRQDPGLGLRLIYFSYDVKMKEKGDIPEGYSVSREKKERFSLILESASTNQTSMYLCASSFPVTDTQYFGPGTRLTVL.

The chain couples TRBV7-9 to TRBJ1-2, with a weak D call TRBD1 (5 bases). CDR3 length: 13 residues. V was trimmed by 8 bases and J by 7 bases, leaving 17 bases between them. Per the germline V gene, CDR1 is SEHNR and CDR2 is FQNEAQ (reference sequence). The CDR3 loop reads CASVTQEGSGYTF. In nucleotides, the CDR3 is TGTGCCAGCGTCACACAAGAGGGGTCTGGCTACACCTTC.

This clonotype turned up a few times. The chain carries TRBV12-3 or TRBV12-4 and TRBJ1-5, with 8 bases matching TRBD1. Trimming at V came to 5 bases and at J to 5 bases, leaving 8 bases not matched to a gene. CDR3 length equals 15 residues. The CDR3 nucleotides read TGTGCCAGCAGTCCCGGACAGGGTGGCCATCAGCCCCAGCATTTT. Translating gives CASSPGQGGHQPQHF.

This chain connects TRBV29-1 to TRBJ2-5; 8 bases line up with TRBD2. In germline, CDR1 is SQVTM, CDR2 ANQGSEA. The ends lost 6 bases at V and 4 bases at J; junction bases unmatched: 13. The CDR3 sequence is 15 residues long. The CDR3, as DNA: TGCAGCGTAGACCGCGGGGGCGGGAGGCGAGAGACCCAGTACTTC. Its translation is CSVDRGGGRRETQYF.

This clonotype was seen a handful of times. V gene TRBV3-1 combines with J gene TRBJ2-3; D unclear. Germline V gives CDR1 LGHDT, CDR2 YNNKEL (reference sequence). The CDR3 is made up of 17 amino acids. Trimming took off 0 bases at V and 2 bases at J, with 15 bases between the two ends. Here the CDR3 reads CASSQDYGEHHTDTQYF. The CDR3 region has the DNA TGTGCCAGCAGCCAAGATTATGGGGAACACCACACAGATACGCAGTATTTT.